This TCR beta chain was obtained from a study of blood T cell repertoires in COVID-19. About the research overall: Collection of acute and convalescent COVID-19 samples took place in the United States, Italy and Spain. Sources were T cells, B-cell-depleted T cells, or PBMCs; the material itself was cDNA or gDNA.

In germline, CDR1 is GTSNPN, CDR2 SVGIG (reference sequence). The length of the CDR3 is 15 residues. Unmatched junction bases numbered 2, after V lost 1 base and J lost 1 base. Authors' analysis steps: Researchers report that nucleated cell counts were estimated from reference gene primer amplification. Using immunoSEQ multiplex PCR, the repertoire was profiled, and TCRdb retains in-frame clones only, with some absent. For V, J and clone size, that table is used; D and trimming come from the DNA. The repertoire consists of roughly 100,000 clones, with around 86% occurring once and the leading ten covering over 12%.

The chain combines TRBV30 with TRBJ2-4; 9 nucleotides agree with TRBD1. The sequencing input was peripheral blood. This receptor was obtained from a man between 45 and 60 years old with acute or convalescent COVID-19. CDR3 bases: TGTGCCTGGAGTGCCGGGACAGGGGCCAAAAACATTCAGTACTTC. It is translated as CAWSAGTGAKNIQYF.